Presented here are 4 T cell receptor beta chains from one specimen sequenced in a study of identifying expanded T cells in peripheral blood. TCRdb's copy holds only in-frame clones and misses some; the assay was immunoSEQ multiplex PCR. The sample contains some 100,000 clones, about 85% of which appear only once. The sample comprised blood. Source of these receptors: a person aged 18-70 years in good health.

The chain combines TRBV11-2 with TRBJ1-5; D might be TRBD1 (5 bases). CDR3 size: 16 residues. V lost 3 bases and J 3 bases, leaving 15 bases between the germline ends. Per the germline V gene, CDR1 is SGHAT and CDR2 is FQNNGV. The CDR3 loop reads CASSFLDSSLNQPQHF. The CDR3 DNA reads as TGTGCCAGCAGCTTTCTCGACAGCAGTCTCAATCAGCCCCAGCATTTT.

The rearrangement links TRBV14 to TRBJ2-5, with D perhaps being TRBD1 or TRBD2 (5 bases each). Germline CDR1 is SGHDN and CDR2 is FVKESK. This CDR3 comprises 12 residues. The ends were cut back, 6 bases at V and 7 bases at J, with 12 bases in the middle. The CDR3 is CASSRGRGTQYF. Here the CDR3 DNA reads TGTGCCAGCAGTAGGGGCCGGGGGACCCAGTACTTC.

V usage is TRBV5-8 and J usage is TRBJ1-5; the match to TRBD1 covers 7 bases. The germline V gene has CDR1 SGHTS and CDR2 YDEGEE. This CDR3 spans 17 amino acids. The V and J ends lost 0 bases and 2 bases, in that order; junction bases with no gene match: 8. The CDR3 spells CASSLAKTGLGNQPQHF. CDR3 in DNA: TGTGCCAGCAGCTTGGCGAAGACAGGGTTGGGCAATCAGCCCCAGCATTTT.

The chain couples TRBV6-1 to TRBJ2-5, with 12 bases lining up with TRBD2. Trimming removed 4 bases from V and 1 base from J; junction bases left unmatched: 7. Germline V gene data show CDR1 as MNHNS and CDR2 as SASEGT. This CDR3 region has 17 residues. The DNA for the CDR3 is TGTGCCAGCAGTGTACGGCTAGCGGGAGGGTCCCAAGAGACCCAGTACTTC. Translation: CASSVRLAGGSQETQYF.